This T cell receptor beta chain was identified during a study of T cell responses to AZD1222 COVID-19 vaccine. Study-level background: Both about-4-week and about-12-week second-dose recipients were combined.

V was trimmed by 3 bases and J by 0 bases, leaving 6 bases between them. The CDR3 has 14 amino acids. In germline, CDR1 is SGHNT, CDR2 YENEEA. A remark on this clone: Its antigen is currently unknown.

Study-level findings and limits: Baseline serostatus was positive in only six AZD1222 recipients.

Repertoires were generated with immunoSEQ multiplex PCR, while TCRdb's copy carries only in-frame clones and drops some. The profile shows about 59,000 clones, 80% to 85% of them singletons. The TCR sequence derives from an adult in good health. The rearrangement uses TRBV11-3 and TRBJ1-3; D call uncertain. The sequenced sample was peripheral blood, obtained on day 0 of AZD1222 vaccination. CDR3 sequence: CASSLGNSGNTIYF. The CDR3 nucleotides read TGTGCCAGCAGCTTGGGCAACTCTGGAAACACCATATATTTT.